This TCR beta chain was identified during a study of cytomegalovirus exposure and HLA in healthy donors. Remarks on this clone: What it binds is not known.

Study results and caveats: Prior analysis indicated that the majority of TCR beta V segments exhibited productivity approximately 90% or approximately 30% of the time.

A multiplex PCR was run with 60 Vbeta primers and 13 Jbeta primers. The protocol was immunoSEQ multiplex PCR, while the TCRdb copy is restricted to in-frame clones and leaves out a portion. The data show tens of thousands of clones, with around 50% seen just once and about an eighth held by the top ten. J was trimmed by 1 base and V by 2 bases; bases with no gene match: 3. There are 15 residues in the CDR3. Germline V lookup: CDR1 ENHRY, CDR2 SYGVKD. This clonotype originated in a human donor in good health. Source material: PBMCs. The chain has TRBV10-3 and TRBJ2-3; TRBD2 matches 7 bases. The CDR3: CAISEGGRGTDTQYF. The CDR3 DNA is TGTGCCATCAGTGAGGGGGGGAGGGGCACAGATACGCAGTATTTT.